This T cell receptor beta chain was sequenced for a study of lymphopenia after photon versus proton radiotherapy. General study findings and limits: Better survival with proton therapy was suggested as possible, not demonstrated. Oligoclonal CD8+ Temra expansion after nadir drove photon patients' diversity drop.

Germline lookup yields CDR1 SGHRS and CDR2 YFSETQ. Trimming took off 2 bases at V and 0 bases at J, with 12 bases between the two ends. This CDR3 region has 15 residues. The data were produced by immunoSEQ multiplex PCR, yet TCRdb's version contains in-frame clones alone and is incomplete. Of some 30,000 clones in the sample, nearly 85% were seen once. A word on this clone: Its antigen is unknown.

This TCR derives from an older woman with pancreatic cancer. The chain recombines TRBV5-1 with TRBJ2-7, with D hard to call. The starting material was peripheral blood, obtained from a patient treated with proton-based radiotherapy. CDR3 in DNA: TGCGCCAGCAGCTTTGGCCATACGGGCTCCTACGAGCAGTACTTC. Its translation is CASSFGHTGSYEQYF. The variable domain in full, completed from reference TRBV5-1 and TRBJ2-7, reads KAGVTQTPRYLIKTRGQQVTLSCSPISGHRSVSWYQQTPGQGLQFLFEYFSETQRNKGNFPGRFSGRQFSNSRSEMNVSTLELGDSALYLCASSFGHTGSYEQYFGPGTRLTVT.